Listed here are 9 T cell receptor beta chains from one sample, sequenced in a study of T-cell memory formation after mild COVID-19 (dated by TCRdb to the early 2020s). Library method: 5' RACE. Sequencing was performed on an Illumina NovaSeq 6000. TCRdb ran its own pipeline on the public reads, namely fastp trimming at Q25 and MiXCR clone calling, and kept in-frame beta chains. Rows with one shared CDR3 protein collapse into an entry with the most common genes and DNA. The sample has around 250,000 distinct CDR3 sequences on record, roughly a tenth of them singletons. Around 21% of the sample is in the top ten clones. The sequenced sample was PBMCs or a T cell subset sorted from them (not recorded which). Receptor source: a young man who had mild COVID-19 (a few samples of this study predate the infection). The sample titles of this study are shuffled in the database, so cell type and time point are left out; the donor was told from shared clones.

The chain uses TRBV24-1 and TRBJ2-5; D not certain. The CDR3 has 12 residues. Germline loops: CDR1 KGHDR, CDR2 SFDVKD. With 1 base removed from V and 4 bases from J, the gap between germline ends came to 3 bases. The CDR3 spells CATSDLGETQYF. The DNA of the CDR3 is TGTGCCACCAGTGATTTAGGAGAGACCCAGTACTTC.

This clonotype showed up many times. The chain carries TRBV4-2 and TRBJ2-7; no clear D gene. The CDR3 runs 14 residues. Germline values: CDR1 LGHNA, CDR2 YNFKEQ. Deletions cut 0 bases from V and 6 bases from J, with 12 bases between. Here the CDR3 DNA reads TGTGCCAGCAGCCAAGATGTGGAAACGGGCGAGCAGTACTTC. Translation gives CASSQDVETGEQYF.

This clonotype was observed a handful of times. For the CDR3, the DNA is TGCGCCAGCAGCCCCGGGACTAGCGTTTCCGGGGAGCTGTTTTTT. This gives the protein CASSPGTSVSGELFF. This rearrangement joins TRBV5-1 to TRBJ2-2; TRBD2 agrees at 10 bases. The CDR3 is 15 residues long. J gave up 6 bases and V 4 bases, and 6 bases lay outside the gene matches. Per the germline V gene, CDR1 is SGHRS and CDR2 is YFSETQ.

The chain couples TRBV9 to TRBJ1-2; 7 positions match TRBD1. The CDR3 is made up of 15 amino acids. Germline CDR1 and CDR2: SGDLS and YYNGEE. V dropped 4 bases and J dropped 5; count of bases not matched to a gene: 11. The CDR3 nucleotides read TGTGCCAGCAGCCAAGACAGGGAGGGATCGTATGGCTACACCTTC. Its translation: CASSQDREGSYGYTF.

CDR3 DNA: TGTGCCAGCAGCTCGGACGATCAGCCCCAGCATTTT. This translates into CASSSDDQPQHF. The chain is built from TRBV5-4 and TRBJ1-5; no firm D call. There are 12 residues in the CDR3. V was clipped by 3 bases and J by 5 bases, with 6 bases between them. CDR1 is SGHNT and CDR2 is YYREEE in the germline V gene (reference sequence).

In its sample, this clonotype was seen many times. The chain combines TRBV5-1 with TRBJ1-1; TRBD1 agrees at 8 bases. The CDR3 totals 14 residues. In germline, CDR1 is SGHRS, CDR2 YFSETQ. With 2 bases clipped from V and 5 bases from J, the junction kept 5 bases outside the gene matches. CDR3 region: CASSFMTGATEAFF. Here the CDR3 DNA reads TGCGCCAGCAGCTTTATGACAGGGGCTACTGAAGCTTTCTTT.

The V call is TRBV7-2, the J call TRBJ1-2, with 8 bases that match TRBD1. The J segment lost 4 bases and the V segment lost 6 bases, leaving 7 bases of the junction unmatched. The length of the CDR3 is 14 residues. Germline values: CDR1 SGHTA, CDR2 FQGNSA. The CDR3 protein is CASRNRTGIYGYTF. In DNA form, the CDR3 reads TGTGCCAGCAGGAACCGGACAGGGATCTATGGCTACACCTTC.

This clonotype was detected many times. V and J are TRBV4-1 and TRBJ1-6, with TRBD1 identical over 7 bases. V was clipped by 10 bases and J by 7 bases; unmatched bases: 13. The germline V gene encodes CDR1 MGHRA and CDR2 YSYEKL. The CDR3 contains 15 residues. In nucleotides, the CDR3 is TGCGCCACCCGACAGGGAGGGGGGATAAATTCACCCCTCCACTTT. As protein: CATRQGGGINSPLHF.

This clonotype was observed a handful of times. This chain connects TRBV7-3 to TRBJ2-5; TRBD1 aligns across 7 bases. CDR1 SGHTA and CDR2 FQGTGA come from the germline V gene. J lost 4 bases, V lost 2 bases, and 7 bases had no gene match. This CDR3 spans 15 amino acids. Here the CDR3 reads CASSLFGNRGETQYF. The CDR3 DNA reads TGTGCCAGCAGCTTATTTGGTAACAGGGGAGAGACCCAGTACTTC.